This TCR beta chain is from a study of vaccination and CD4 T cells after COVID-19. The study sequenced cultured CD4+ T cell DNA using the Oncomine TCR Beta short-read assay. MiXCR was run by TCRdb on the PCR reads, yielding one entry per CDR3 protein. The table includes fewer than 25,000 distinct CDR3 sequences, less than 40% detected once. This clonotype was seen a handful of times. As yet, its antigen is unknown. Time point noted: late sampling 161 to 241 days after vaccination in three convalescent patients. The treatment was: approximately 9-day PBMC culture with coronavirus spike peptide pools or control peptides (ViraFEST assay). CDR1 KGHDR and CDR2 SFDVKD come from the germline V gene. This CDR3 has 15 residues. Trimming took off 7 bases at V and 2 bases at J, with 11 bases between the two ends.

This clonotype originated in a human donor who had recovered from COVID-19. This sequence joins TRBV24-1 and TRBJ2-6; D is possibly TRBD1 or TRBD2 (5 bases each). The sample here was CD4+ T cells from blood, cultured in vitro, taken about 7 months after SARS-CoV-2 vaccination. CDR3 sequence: CATSEWGTGANVLTF. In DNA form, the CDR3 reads TGTGCCACCAGCGAGTGGGGGACTGGGGCCAACGTCCTGACTTTC.